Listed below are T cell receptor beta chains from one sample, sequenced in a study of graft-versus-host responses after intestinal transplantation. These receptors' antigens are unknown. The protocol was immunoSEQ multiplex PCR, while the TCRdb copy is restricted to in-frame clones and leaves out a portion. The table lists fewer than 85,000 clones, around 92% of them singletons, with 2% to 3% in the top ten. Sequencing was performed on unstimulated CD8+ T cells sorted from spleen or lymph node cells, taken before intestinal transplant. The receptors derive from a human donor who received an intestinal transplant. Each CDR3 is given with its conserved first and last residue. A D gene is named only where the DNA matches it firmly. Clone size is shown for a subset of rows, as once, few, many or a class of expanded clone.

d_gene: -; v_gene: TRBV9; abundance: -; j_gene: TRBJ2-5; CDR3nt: TGTGCCAGCAGCGTATATGGGGGAGGTTTGGGAGAGACCCAGTACTTC; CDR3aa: CASSVYGGGLGETQYF
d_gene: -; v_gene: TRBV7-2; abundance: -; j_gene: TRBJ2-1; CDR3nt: TGTGCCAGCAGCTTAGGTGGGAGCCCCGGGAATGAGCAGTTCTTC; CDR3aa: CASSLGGSPGNEQFF
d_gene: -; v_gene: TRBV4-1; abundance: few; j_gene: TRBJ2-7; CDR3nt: TGCGCCAGCAGCCAAGACTTAGCTACCGAGCAGTACTTC; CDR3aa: CASSQDLATEQYF
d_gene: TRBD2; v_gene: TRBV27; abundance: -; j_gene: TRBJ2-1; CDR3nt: TGTGCCAGCAATCCAGCGGGACGCAATGAGCAGTTCTTC; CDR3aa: CASNPAGRNEQFF
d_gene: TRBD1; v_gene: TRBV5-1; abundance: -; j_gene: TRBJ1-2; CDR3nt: TGCGCCAGCAGCTTGGTAGGGGGCGATGGCTACACCTTC; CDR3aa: CASSLVGGDGYTF
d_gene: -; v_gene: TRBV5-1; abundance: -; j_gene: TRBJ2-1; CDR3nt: TGCGCCAGCAGCTTGGGCGACGGCGGGTACTCCAATGAGCAGTTCTTC; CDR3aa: CASSLGDGGYSNEQFF
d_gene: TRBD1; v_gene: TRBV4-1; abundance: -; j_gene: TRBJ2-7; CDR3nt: TGCGCCAGCAGCTCCGGGACAGGGGTCTACGAGCAGTACTTC; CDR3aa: CASSSGTGVYEQYF
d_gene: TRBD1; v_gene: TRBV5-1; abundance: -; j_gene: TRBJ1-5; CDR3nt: TGCGCCAGCAGCTTGTACCTCTCTCACAGGGGTTTCGATCAGCCCCAGCATTTT; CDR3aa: CASSLYLSHRGFDQPQHF
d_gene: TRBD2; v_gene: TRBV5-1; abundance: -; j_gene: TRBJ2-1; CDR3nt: TGCGCCAGCAGCTGGGAAGCGGGAGGGGAGACCTACAATGAGCAGTTCTTC; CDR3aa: CASSWEAGGETYNEQFF
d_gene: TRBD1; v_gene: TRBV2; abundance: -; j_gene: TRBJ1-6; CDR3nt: TGTGCCAGCAGAATGGGACAGGGGGGGTACCATTCACCCCTCCACTTT; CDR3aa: CASRMGQGGYHSPLHF
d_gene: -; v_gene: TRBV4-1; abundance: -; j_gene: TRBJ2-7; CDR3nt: TGCGCCAGCAGCCACCCCAGACGCGGGGCCCACGAGCAGTACTTC; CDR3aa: CASSHPRRGAHEQYF
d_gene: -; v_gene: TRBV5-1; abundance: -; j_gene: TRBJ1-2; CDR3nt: TGCGCCAGCAGCTTATCAGACAGAATCCATGGCTACACCTTC; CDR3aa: CASSLSDRIHGYTF
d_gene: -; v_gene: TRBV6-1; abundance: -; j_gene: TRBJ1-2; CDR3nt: TGTGCCAGCAGCGGGAGGGGACGCTATGGCTACACCTTC; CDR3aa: CASSGRGRYGYTF
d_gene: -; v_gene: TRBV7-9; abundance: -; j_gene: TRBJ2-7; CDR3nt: TGTGCCAGCAGCTTAGTTCAGGACGAGCAGTACTTC; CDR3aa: CASSLVQDEQYF
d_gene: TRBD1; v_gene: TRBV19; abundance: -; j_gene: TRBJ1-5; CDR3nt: TGTGCCAGTAGTATTGGGCAGGGGGGCGGTCAGCCCCAGCATTTT; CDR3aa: CASSIGQGGGQPQHF
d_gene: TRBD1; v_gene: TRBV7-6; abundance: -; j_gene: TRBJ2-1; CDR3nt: TGTGCCAGCAGCTTAACAGGGGGTCTAGAGGCTGAGCAGTTCTTC; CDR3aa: CASSLTGGLEAEQFF
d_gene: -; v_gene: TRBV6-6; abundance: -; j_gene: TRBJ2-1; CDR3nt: TGTGCCAGCTCGGCCCAGGGTGTAGGGAATGAGCAGTTCTTC; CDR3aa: CASSAQGVGNEQFF
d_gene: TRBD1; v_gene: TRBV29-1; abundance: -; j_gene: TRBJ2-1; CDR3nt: TGCAGCGTTGCGGACAGGGGGCTGTACAATGAGCAGTTCTTC; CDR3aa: CSVADRGLYNEQFF
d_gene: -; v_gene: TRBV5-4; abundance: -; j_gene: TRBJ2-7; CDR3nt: TGTGCCAGCAGCTTTCACTCCGGGACAACCTACGAGCAGTACTTC; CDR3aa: CASSFHSGTTYEQYF
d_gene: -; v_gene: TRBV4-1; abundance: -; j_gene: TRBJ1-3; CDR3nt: TGCGCCAGCAGCCAAGCGCGGTCCCTTCCAAACACCATATATTTT; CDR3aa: CASSQARSLPNTIYF
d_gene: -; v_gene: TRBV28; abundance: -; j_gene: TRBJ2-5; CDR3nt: TGTGCCAGCAGTTCGCCGGGTAGTGACGGGGACCAAGAGACCCAGTACTTC; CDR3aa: CASSSPGSDGDQETQYF
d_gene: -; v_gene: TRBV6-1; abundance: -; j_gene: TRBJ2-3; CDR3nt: TGTGCCAGCAGTAGACTAGATACGCAGTATTTT; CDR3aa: CASSRLDTQYF
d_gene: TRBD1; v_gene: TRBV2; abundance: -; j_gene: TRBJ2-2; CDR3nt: TGTGCCAGCAGTGAACTCGCGGACAGGGAAATATACACCGGGGAGCTGTTTTTT; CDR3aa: CASSELADREIYTGELFF
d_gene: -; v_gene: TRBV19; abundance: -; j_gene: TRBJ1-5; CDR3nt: TGTGCCAGTAGCTCCTATAGGGGCGGCAATCAGCCCCAGCATTTT; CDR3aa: CASSSYRGGNQPQHF
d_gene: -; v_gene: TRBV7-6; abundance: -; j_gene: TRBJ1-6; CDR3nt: TGTGCCAGCAGCTTGGAACCTGAGGGTAATTCACCCCTCCACTTT; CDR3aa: CASSLEPEGNSPLHF
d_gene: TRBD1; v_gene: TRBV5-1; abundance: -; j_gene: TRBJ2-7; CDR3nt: TGCGCCAGCAGCCAGGGACAGGGTAACGAGCAGTACTTC; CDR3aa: CASSQGQGNEQYF
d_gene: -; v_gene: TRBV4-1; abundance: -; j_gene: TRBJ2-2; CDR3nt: TGCGCCAGCAGCCTTACAGGAAACACCGGGGAGCTGTTTTTT; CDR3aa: CASSLTGNTGELFF
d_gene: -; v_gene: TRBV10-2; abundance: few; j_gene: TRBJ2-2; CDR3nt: TGCGCCAGCACCGGTCCCGGGGAGCTGTTTTTT; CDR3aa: CASTGPGELFF
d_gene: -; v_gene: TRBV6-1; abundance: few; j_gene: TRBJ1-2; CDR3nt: TGTGCCAGCAGTGAAGTTGCGGCCGCTAACTATGGCTACACCTTC; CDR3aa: CASSEVAAANYGYTF
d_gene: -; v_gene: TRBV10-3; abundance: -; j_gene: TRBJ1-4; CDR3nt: TGTGCCATCAGTGGTGGCACAACTAATGAAAAACTGTTTTTT; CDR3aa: CAISGGTTNEKLFF
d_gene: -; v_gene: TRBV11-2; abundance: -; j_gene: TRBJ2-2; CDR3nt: TGTGCCAGCAGCTTAGGCGGGTCGGGGACCGGGGAGCTGTTTTTT; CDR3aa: CASSLGGSGTGELFF
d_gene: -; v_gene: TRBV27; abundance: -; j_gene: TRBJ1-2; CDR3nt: TGTGCCAGCAGTTTATCGGGGGGGAGTACTAACTATGGCTACACCTTC; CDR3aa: CASSLSGGSTNYGYTF
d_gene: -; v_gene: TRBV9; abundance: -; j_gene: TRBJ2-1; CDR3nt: TGTGCCAGCAGCGTAGGCCAGGGTTTTTCAAATGAGCAGTTCTTC; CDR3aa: CASSVGQGFSNEQFF
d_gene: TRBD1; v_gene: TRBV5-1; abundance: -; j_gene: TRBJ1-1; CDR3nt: TGCGCCAGCAGCCTCCGGACAGGGCGGAACACTGAAGCTTTCTTT; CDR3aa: CASSLRTGRNTEAFF
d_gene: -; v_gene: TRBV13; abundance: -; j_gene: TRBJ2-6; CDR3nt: TGTGCCAGCAGCGCACAGGGCTCTGGGGCCAACGTCCTGACTTTC; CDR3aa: CASSAQGSGANVLTF
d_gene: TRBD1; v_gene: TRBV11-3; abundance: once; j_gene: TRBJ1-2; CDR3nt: TGTGCCAGCAGCTTAGAGGACGACAGGGGATATGGCTACACCTTC; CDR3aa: CASSLEDDRGYGYTF
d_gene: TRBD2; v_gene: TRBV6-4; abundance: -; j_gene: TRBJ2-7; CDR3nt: TGTGCCAGCAGTGACCCACTTTGGGTAGCGGGATCCCTCTACGAGCAGTACTTC; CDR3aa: CASSDPLWVAGSLYEQYF
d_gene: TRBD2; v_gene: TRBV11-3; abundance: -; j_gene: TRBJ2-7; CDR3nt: TGTGCCAGCAGGGGGCTAGCGGAGACCTACGAGCAGTACTTC; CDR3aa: CASRGLAETYEQYF
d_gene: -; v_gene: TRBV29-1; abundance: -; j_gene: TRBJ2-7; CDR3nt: TGCAGCGTTGATCAGGGGCGGCACGAGCAGTACTTC; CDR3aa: CSVDQGRHEQYF
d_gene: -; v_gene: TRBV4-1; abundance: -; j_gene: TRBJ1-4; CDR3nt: TGCGCCAGCAGCCAAGAGGGGGCCGGCCTGTTTTTT; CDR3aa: CASSQEGAGLFF
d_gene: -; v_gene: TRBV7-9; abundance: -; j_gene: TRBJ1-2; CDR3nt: TGTGCCAGCAGCTTGGGCCAGGTCTATGGCTACACCTTC; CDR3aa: CASSLGQVYGYTF
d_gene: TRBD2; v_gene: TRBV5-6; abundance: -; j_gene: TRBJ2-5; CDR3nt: TGTGCCAGCAGCGCGGGGGGACTAGCGGGGGGAGAAGAGACCCAGTACTTC; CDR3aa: CASSAGGLAGGEETQYF
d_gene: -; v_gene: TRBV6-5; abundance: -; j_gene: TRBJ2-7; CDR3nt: TGTGCCAGCAGTTACTCTCAGGGTCCCTACGAGCAGTACTTC; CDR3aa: CASSYSQGPYEQYF
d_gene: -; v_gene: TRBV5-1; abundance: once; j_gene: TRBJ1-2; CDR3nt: TGCGCCAGCTCTCCCCGGGGGGCCGGAGATGGCTACACCTTC; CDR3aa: CASSPRGAGDGYTF
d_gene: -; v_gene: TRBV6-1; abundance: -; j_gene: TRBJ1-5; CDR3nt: TGTGCCAGCACCGAGAAAGCAACCTTAAATCAGCCCCAGCATTTT; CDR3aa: CASTEKATLNQPQHF
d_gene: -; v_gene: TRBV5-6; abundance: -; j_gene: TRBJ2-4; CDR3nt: TGTGCCAGCAGCTTGGGGGTGGGGCTAGGGGCAAACATTCAGTACTTC; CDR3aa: CASSLGVGLGANIQYF
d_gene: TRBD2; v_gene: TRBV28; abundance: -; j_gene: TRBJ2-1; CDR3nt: TGTGCCAGCGGGGCGTTAGGCGGGGGGGCTTCCAATGAGCAGTTCTTC; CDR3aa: CASGALGGGASNEQFF
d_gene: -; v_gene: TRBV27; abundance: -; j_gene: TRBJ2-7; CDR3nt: TGTGCCAGCAGTCCCGGGACTCCTTACGAGCAGTACTTC; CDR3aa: CASSPGTPYEQYF
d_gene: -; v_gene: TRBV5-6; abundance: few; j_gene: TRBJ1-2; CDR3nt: TGTGCCAGCAGCTCCCCCGGGTTCAACTATGGCTACACCTTC; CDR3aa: CASSSPGFNYGYTF
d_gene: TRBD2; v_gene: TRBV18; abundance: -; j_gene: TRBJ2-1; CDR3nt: TGTGCCAGCTCACCAAGCGGGGGTGAGAATGAGCAGTTCTTC; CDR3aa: CASSPSGGENEQFF
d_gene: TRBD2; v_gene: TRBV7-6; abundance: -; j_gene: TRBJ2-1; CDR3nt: TGTGCCAGCAGCTTAGTGGACCTGGCGGGGGGGCGCTCCTACAATGAGCAGTTCTTC; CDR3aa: CASSLVDLAGGRSYNEQFF
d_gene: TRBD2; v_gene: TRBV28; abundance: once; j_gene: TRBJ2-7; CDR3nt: TGTGCCAGCAGTCTCGGGACTAGCGGGAGCGAGCAGTACTTC; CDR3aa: CASSLGTSGSEQYF
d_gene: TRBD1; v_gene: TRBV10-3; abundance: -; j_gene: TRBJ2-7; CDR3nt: TGTGCCATCAGTGAGCTCGGGAGGGACAGGGGCTACGAGCAGTACTTC; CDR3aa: CAISELGRDRGYEQYF
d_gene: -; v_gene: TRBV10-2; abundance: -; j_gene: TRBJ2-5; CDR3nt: TGCGCCAGCAGTGAATCTCGGTTCCAAGAGACCCAGTACTTC; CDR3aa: CASSESRFQETQYF